A selection of T cell receptor beta chains follows, all from one sample in a study of blood T cell repertoires in COVID-19. This table comes from immunoSEQ multiplex PCR, and its TCRdb copy is limited to in-frame clones, with some not included. The sample includes around 340,000 clones, more than 70% of them seen just once. The material sequenced was PBMCs or T cells enriched from blood (not recorded which). Receptor source: a woman aged 30 to 39 who had been exposed to COVID-19. The CDR3 runs from the conserved cysteine through the conserved F or W. D genes are given only for firm matches. Rows may omit the clone size; those that give it use once, few, many or a size class.

abundance: NA
j_gene: TRBJ1-2
d_gene: NA
v_gene: TRBV28
len: 15
CDR3aa: CASNSADKRRYGYTF
CDR3nt: TGTGCCAGCAATTCAGCAGACAAAAGGCGCTATGGCTACACCTTC

abundance: NA
j_gene: TRBJ1-1
d_gene: TRBD1
v_gene: TRBV18
len: 13
CDR3aa: CASSPPLTGGPFF
CDR3nt: TGTGCCAGCTCACCACCCCTGACAGGGGGACCTTTCTTT

abundance: NA
j_gene: TRBJ1-5
d_gene: NA
v_gene: TRBV27
len: 16
CDR3aa: CASKAGGGTSNQPQHF
CDR3nt: TGTGCCAGCAAAGCCGGGGGGGGGACTAGCAATCAGCCCCAGCATTTT

abundance: NA
j_gene: TRBJ1-1
d_gene: TRBD1
v_gene: TRBV6-5
len: 14
CDR3aa: CASSWTGTNTEAFF
CDR3nt: TGTGCCAGCAGTTGGACAGGGACCAACACTGAAGCTTTCTTT

abundance: once
j_gene: TRBJ2-3
d_gene: NA
v_gene: TRBV6-5
len: 12
CDR3aa: CASRGTTDTQYF
CDR3nt: TGTGCCAGCAGGGGGACTACAGATACGCAGTATTTT

abundance: few
j_gene: TRBJ1-6
d_gene: NA
v_gene: TRBV5-6
len: 17
CDR3aa: CASSLAGRDLYNSPLHF
CDR3nt: TGTGCCAGCAGCTTGGCAGGCAGAGATCTCTATAATTCACCCCTCCACTTT

abundance: NA
j_gene: TRBJ2-7
d_gene: TRBD1
v_gene: TRBV10-3
len: 15
CDR3aa: CAISDQTGLAYEQYF
CDR3nt: TGTGCCATCAGTGACCAGACAGGGTTGGCCTACGAGCAGTACTTC

abundance: NA
j_gene: TRBJ2-1
d_gene: TRBD2
v_gene: TRBV15
len: 16
CDR3aa: CATSRAASGIYNEQFF
CDR3nt: TGTGCCACCAGCAGAGCGGCTAGCGGGATCTACAATGAGCAGTTCTTC

abundance: NA
j_gene: TRBJ1-2
d_gene: NA
v_gene: TRBV13
len: 12
CDR3aa: CASSSPGHGYTF
CDR3nt: TGTGCCAGCAGCTCCCCCGGTCATGGCTACACCTTC

abundance: NA
j_gene: TRBJ1-2
d_gene: TRBD1
v_gene: TRBV28
len: 13
CDR3aa: CASRQGVGYGYTF
CDR3nt: TGTGCCAGTCGACAGGGGGTGGGCTATGGCTACACCTTC

abundance: NA
j_gene: TRBJ1-1
d_gene: NA
v_gene: TRBV18
len: 13
CDR3aa: CASSRDSDTEAFF
CDR3nt: TGTGCCAGCTCCCGCGACAGTGACACTGAAGCTTTCTTT

abundance: once
j_gene: TRBJ2-1
d_gene: TRBD2
v_gene: TRBV30
len: 17
CDR3aa: CACTFPGLAEKYNEQFF
CDR3nt: TGTGCCTGCACCTTCCCGGGACTAGCGGAAAAATACAATGAGCAGTTCTTC

abundance: NA
j_gene: TRBJ2-1
d_gene: TRBD2
v_gene: TRBV5-5
len: 16
CDR3aa: CASSQTGLAGYNEQFF
CDR3nt: TGTGCCAGCAGCCAGACGGGACTAGCGGGGTACAATGAGCAGTTCTTC

abundance: NA
j_gene: TRBJ1-5
d_gene: NA
v_gene: TRBV6-4
len: 13
CDR3aa: CASSEGAGQPQHF
CDR3nt: TGTGCCAGCAGTGAGGGGGCCGGGCAGCCCCAGCATTTT

abundance: NA
j_gene: TRBJ2-5
d_gene: NA
v_gene: TRBV5-1
len: 15
CDR3aa: CASSLVEGLQETQYF
CDR3nt: TGCGCCAGCAGCTTGGTGGAGGGCCTCCAAGAGACCCAGTACTTC

abundance: NA
j_gene: TRBJ1-2
d_gene: TRBD1
v_gene: TRBV13
len: 15
CDR3aa: CASSFWGQGTEGYTF
CDR3nt: TGTGCCAGCAGCTTCTGGGGACAGGGAACGGAAGGCTACACCTTC

abundance: once
j_gene: TRBJ2-7
d_gene: TRBD2
v_gene: TRBV28
len: 17
CDR3aa: CASSFLPGLASNYEQYF
CDR3nt: TGTGCCAGCAGCTTTCTCCCCGGACTAGCCTCAAACTACGAGCAGTACTTC

abundance: NA
j_gene: TRBJ1-6
d_gene: NA
v_gene: TRBV28
len: 15
CDR3aa: CASYQGQHYNSPLHF
CDR3nt: TGTGCCAGCTATCAGGGGCAGCATTATAATTCACCCCTCCACTTT

abundance: NA
j_gene: TRBJ1-1
d_gene: NA
v_gene: TRBV29-1
len: 17
CDR3aa: CSVRTRPSETMNTEAFF
CDR3nt: TGCAGCGTCAGGACACGCCCGAGCGAAACTATGAACACTGAAGCTTTCTTT

abundance: NA
j_gene: TRBJ2-1
d_gene: NA
v_gene: TRBV4-2
len: 14
CDR3aa: CASSQAQGDGEQFF
CDR3nt: TGTGCCAGCAGCCAAGCTCAAGGGGATGGTGAGCAGTTCTTC

abundance: NA
j_gene: TRBJ1-2
d_gene: NA
v_gene: TRBV6-5
len: 14
CDR3aa: CASSFGQGSGGYTF
CDR3nt: TGTGCCAGCAGTTTCGGGCAAGGGTCGGGAGGCTACACCTTC

abundance: NA
j_gene: TRBJ2-6
d_gene: TRBD2
v_gene: TRBV9
len: 24
CDR3aa: CASSVPLDVIAGGIEVSGANVLTF
CDR3nt: TGTGCCAGCAGCGTCCCACTCGACGTAATAGCGGGAGGGATTGAAGTTTCTGGGGCCAACGTCCTGACTTTC

abundance: once
j_gene: TRBJ2-5
d_gene: TRBD2
v_gene: TRBV11-2
len: 15
CDR3aa: CASSPRLAGEETQYF
CDR3nt: TGTGCCAGCAGCCCCCGACTAGCGGGAGAAGAGACCCAGTACTTC

abundance: many
j_gene: TRBJ2-1
d_gene: NA
v_gene: TRBV6-1
len: 14
CDR3aa: CASSEGLENNEQFF
CDR3nt: TGTGCCAGCAGTGAAGGCCTAGAAAACAATGAGCAGTTCTTC

abundance: NA
j_gene: TRBJ1-2
d_gene: TRBD1
v_gene: TRBV27
len: 15
CDR3aa: CASRGQGVVNYGYTF
CDR3nt: TGTGCCAGCAGGGGACAGGGAGTAGTTAACTATGGCTACACCTTC

abundance: NA
j_gene: TRBJ1-5
d_gene: NA
v_gene: TRBV7-9
len: 15
CDR3aa: CASSMADNRDQPQHF
CDR3nt: TGTGCCAGCAGCATGGCGGATAACAGGGATCAGCCCCAGCATTTT

abundance: NA
j_gene: TRBJ2-1
d_gene: TRBD1
v_gene: TRBV2
len: 15
CDR3aa: CASSSDRTPYNEQFF
CDR3nt: TGTGCCAGCAGCTCGGACAGGACACCCTACAATGAGCAGTTCTTC

abundance: NA
j_gene: TRBJ2-5
d_gene: TRBD2
v_gene: TRBV27
len: 14
CDR3aa: CASTGLAGGETQYF
CDR3nt: TGTGCCAGCACCGGACTAGCGGGGGGAGAGACCCAGTACTTC

abundance: NA
j_gene: TRBJ2-3
d_gene: NA
v_gene: TRBV29-1
len: 15
CDR3aa: CSVRGEGGTTDTQYF
CDR3nt: TGCAGCGTCCGGGGCGAGGGGGGGACCACAGATACGCAGTATTTT

abundance: few
j_gene: TRBJ1-1
d_gene: NA
v_gene: TRBV3-1/TRBV3-2
len: 14
CDR3aa: CASSQAGRGTEAFF
CDR3nt: TGTGCCAGCAGCCAAGCGGGGAGGGGCACTGAAGCTTTCTTT

abundance: NA
j_gene: TRBJ1-4
d_gene: NA
v_gene: TRBV6-5
len: 13
CDR3aa: CASSRNGDEKLFF
CDR3nt: TGTGCCAGCAGTAGGAACGGGGATGAAAAACTGTTTTTT

abundance: NA
j_gene: TRBJ1-2
d_gene: TRBD1
v_gene: TRBV28
len: 15
CDR3aa: CASSASGTGFLGYTF
CDR3nt: TGTGCCAGCAGTGCCTCCGGGACAGGGTTTCTCGGCTACACCTTC

abundance: NA
j_gene: TRBJ1-2
d_gene: NA
v_gene: TRBV5-4
len: 15
CDR3aa: CASSLAFGRVNGYTF
CDR3nt: TGTGCCAGCAGCTTGGCCTTTGGCAGGGTCAATGGCTACACCTTC

abundance: NA
j_gene: TRBJ1-2
d_gene: NA
v_gene: TRBV12-3/TRBV12-4
len: 12
CDR3aa: CASSAGYYGYTF
CDR3nt: TGTGCCAGCAGCGCCGGGTACTATGGCTACACCTTC

abundance: NA
j_gene: TRBJ1-1
d_gene: NA
v_gene: TRBV10-1
len: 20
CDR3aa: CASPWGPGTHSRQQNTEAFF
CDR3nt: TGCGCCAGCCCGTGGGGACCCGGGACACACAGCCGTCAACAGAACACTGAAGCTTTCTTT

abundance: once
j_gene: TRBJ2-3
d_gene: NA
v_gene: TRBV7-2
len: 18
CDR3aa: CASSSLVDSLTSTDTQYF
CDR3nt: TGTGCCAGCAGCTCGTTGGTGGACAGCCTTACTAGCACAGATACGCAGTATTTT

abundance: NA
j_gene: TRBJ1-2
d_gene: NA
v_gene: TRBV18
len: 15
CDR3aa: CASSPGPPPNYGYTF
CDR3nt: TGTGCCAGCTCACCAGGCCCTCCCCCCAACTATGGCTACACCTTC

abundance: NA
j_gene: TRBJ1-5
d_gene: NA
v_gene: TRBV29-1
len: 13
CDR3aa: CSVEDQEDQPQHF
CDR3nt: TGCAGCGTTGAAGACCAGGAGGATCAGCCCCAGCATTTT

abundance: NA
j_gene: TRBJ2-2
d_gene: TRBD2
v_gene: TRBV29-1
len: 15
CDR3aa: CSVVTSGNVAGELFF
CDR3nt: TGCAGCGTTGTGACTAGCGGGAATGTGGCCGGGGAGCTGTTTTTT

abundance: NA
j_gene: TRBJ1-2
d_gene: NA
v_gene: TRBV13
len: 15
CDR3aa: CASSPGEGENYGYTF
CDR3nt: TGTGCCAGCAGCCCGGGGGAGGGGGAGAACTATGGCTACACCTTC

abundance: NA
j_gene: TRBJ2-5
d_gene: NA
v_gene: TRBV29-1
len: 12
CDR3aa: CSVIKSFETQYF
CDR3nt: TGCAGCGTTATTAAGAGCTTTGAGACCCAGTACTTC

abundance: NA
j_gene: TRBJ2-2
d_gene: TRBD1
v_gene: TRBV12-3/TRBV12-4
len: 13
CDR3aa: CASSLRGPGELFF
CDR3nt: TGTGCCAGCAGTTTAAGGGGGCCCGGGGAGCTGTTTTTT

abundance: NA
j_gene: TRBJ2-1
d_gene: NA
v_gene: TRBV19
len: 13
CDR3aa: CASSIGLANEQFF
CDR3nt: TGTGCCAGTAGTATAGGCCTAGCGAATGAGCAGTTCTTC

abundance: NA
j_gene: TRBJ2-5
d_gene: NA
v_gene: TRBV11-3
len: 13
CDR3aa: CASSSLDKETQYF
CDR3nt: TGTGCCAGCAGCTCCCTGGACAAAGAGACCCAGTACTTC

abundance: NA
j_gene: TRBJ1-6
d_gene: NA
v_gene: TRBV29-1
len: 17
CDR3aa: CSAPGRDSKCSGSPLHF
CDR3nt: TGCAGCGCCCCGGGCAGGGATTCAAAGTGTAGTGGTTCACCCCTCCACTTT

abundance: NA
j_gene: TRBJ1-1
d_gene: NA
v_gene: TRBV3-1/TRBV3-2
len: 19
CDR3aa: CASSQDRGGRGDMNTEAFF
CDR3nt: TGTGCCAGCAGCCAAGATAGGGGGGGCAGGGGTGACATGAACACTGAAGCTTTCTTT

abundance: NA
j_gene: TRBJ2-7
d_gene: TRBD2
v_gene: TRBV5-6
len: 15
CDR3aa: CASSLGASGRGEQYF
CDR3nt: TGTGCCAGCAGCTTGGGAGCTAGCGGGAGGGGCGAGCAGTACTTC

abundance: NA
j_gene: TRBJ2-7
d_gene: NA
v_gene: TRBV19
len: 13
CDR3aa: CASSGDTLYEQYF
CDR3nt: TGTGCCAGTAGTGGGGACACTCTCTACGAGCAGTACTTC

abundance: few
j_gene: TRBJ2-7
d_gene: TRBD2
v_gene: TRBV13
len: 18
CDR3aa: CASSPGGGRTSGSHEQYF
CDR3nt: TGTGCCAGCAGCCCAGGGGGGGGCAGGACTAGCGGGAGCCACGAGCAGTACTTC

abundance: NA
j_gene: TRBJ2-5
d_gene: NA
v_gene: TRBV5-4
len: 15
CDR3aa: CASSLGPARQETQYF
CDR3nt: TGTGCCAGCAGCTTGGGTCCCGCCAGGCAAGAGACCCAGTACTTC

abundance: NA
j_gene: TRBJ2-6
d_gene: NA
v_gene: TRBV14
len: 17
CDR3aa: CASSYGHRNSGANVLTF
CDR3nt: TGTGCCAGCAGTTATGGCCACAGGAACTCTGGGGCCAACGTCCTGACTTTC

abundance: NA
j_gene: TRBJ2-5
d_gene: TRBD2
v_gene: TRBV11-3
len: 15
CDR3aa: CASTASGRQRVTQYF
CDR3nt: TGTGCCAGCACGGCTAGCGGGAGGCAAAGGGTGACCCAGTACTTC

abundance: NA
j_gene: TRBJ2-7
d_gene: TRBD1
v_gene: TRBV6-6
len: 16
CDR3aa: CASIDRGDFIPYEQYF
CDR3nt: TGTGCCAGCATTGACAGGGGGGACTTCATCCCCTACGAGCAGTACTTC

abundance: few
j_gene: TRBJ1-6
d_gene: TRBD1
v_gene: TRBV6-5
len: 16
CDR3aa: CASSYHSTGGNSPLHF
CDR3nt: TGTGCCAGCAGTTACCACTCGACAGGGGGTAATTCACCCCTCCACTTT

abundance: NA
j_gene: TRBJ1-3
d_gene: NA
v_gene: TRBV7-8
len: 13
CDR3aa: CASSFDLGEGVNF
CDR3nt: TGTGCCAGCAGCTTCGATCTAGGGGAGGGGGTGAATTTT

abundance: NA
j_gene: TRBJ1-3
d_gene: NA
v_gene: TRBV18
len: 14
CDR3aa: CASSLGASGNTIYF
CDR3nt: TGTGCCAGCTCACTTGGGGCCTCTGGAAACACCATATATTTT

abundance: few
j_gene: TRBJ1-2
d_gene: TRBD1
v_gene: TRBV9
len: 14
CDR3aa: CASSVATGTYGYTF
CDR3nt: TGTGCCAGCAGCGTAGCGACAGGGACCTATGGCTACACCTTC

abundance: once
j_gene: TRBJ2-3
d_gene: TRBD1
v_gene: TRBV7-9
len: 15
CDR3aa: CASSSPTGRTDTQYF
CDR3nt: TGTGCCAGCAGCTCCCCGACAGGGCGCACAGATACGCAGTATTTT

abundance: NA
j_gene: TRBJ2-1
d_gene: TRBD2
v_gene: TRBV23-1
len: 16
CDR3aa: CASSQSGREERNEQFF
CDR3nt: TGCGCCAGCAGTCAATCGGGGCGGGAGGAGAGAAATGAGCAGTTCTTC

abundance: NA
j_gene: TRBJ2-5
d_gene: TRBD2
v_gene: TRBV19
len: 16
CDR3aa: CASSLGLAGVLETQYF
CDR3nt: TGTGCCAGTAGTTTGGGACTAGCGGGAGTTCTAGAGACCCAGTACTTC